This record concerns one T cell receptor beta chain sequence. Which antigen it targets is not known. No qualities accompany the bases; no much larger clone lies one base away. This entry comes from a study of blood T cell repertoires in COVID-19 (dated by TCRdb to between 2020 and 2021). For the wider study: Samples from collaborators originated in the United States, Italy and Spain and spanned both the acute and convalescent phases of COVID-19. The prospective study material was composed of cDNA or gDNA derived from T cells, B-cell-depleted T cells, or PBMCs. The dataset comprised deeply sampled blood TCRbeta repertoires from subjects exposed to, actively infected with, or recovered from COVID-19. The repertoires were released in a freely available public database intended as a resource for research on the immune response to SARS-CoV-2. The samples were drawn from two sources: the first 160 participants of the ongoing ImmuneRACE study, and 1,000 to 1,500 subjects contributed by 6 global collaborators. A de-identified subject ID, COVID-19 status, age in years and sex were almost always included in the sample metadata. Where available, HLA class I and class II types were taken from metadata supplied by the sample provider and were not determined by assay-based typing. The full study reports these points: The quantity of clinical and demographic metadata differed by source and by participant and was supplied without curation.

TCRbeta CDR3 regions were amplified from genomic DNA using the immunoSEQ Assay, a bias-controlled multiplex PCR. The study's own analysis went as follows. Nucleated cell counts per sample were estimated from amplification of reference gene primers within the assay. To quantify the absolute abundance of each unique TCRbeta CDR3 rearrangement, sequence reads were collapsed and filtered. For each sample, productive Simpson clonality was calculated by taking the square root of Simpson's diversity index across productive rearrangements. TCRdb limited this immuneACCESS table to in-frame rearrangements with V and J called. A share of clones is missing; checked studies link under half to unresolved V genes, and the rest is unexplained. For V, J and clone size, that table is used; D and trimming come from the DNA. The sample includes approximately 440,000 clones, with approximately 90% observed a single time. The ten largest clones take up 0.7% of the sample.

The V and J ends are trimmed by 5 bases and 1 base, leaving 15 bases between them. CDR1 and CDR2 are drawn from the germline V gene (reference sequence): GTSNPN, SVGIG. Including the terminal cysteine and phenylalanine, the CDR3 comprises 15 residues. Only the CDR3 region is kept as DNA, spanning 45 bases read in frame from base 1. Participants in the prospective study were aged roughly 18 to 95 years, lived in 20 to 25 United States geographic areas, and enrolled through a virtual design. Cohort assignment in the prospective study relied on participant-reported clinical history from a screening survey and a study questionnaire. Recovered participants in ImmuneRACE Cohort 3 were defined by two consecutive negative NP/OP PCR tests, clearance by a healthcare professional, or resolution of symptoms. Mobile phlebotomists in the prospective study collected whole blood, serum and a nasopharyngeal or oropharyngeal swab from every participant. Prospective study participants could optionally give additional blood draws and questionnaires over a roughly two-month period. Before DNA extraction, prospective study blood samples were shipped either frozen or at room temperature.

Sequenced: PBMCs or T cells enriched from blood (not recorded which). This clonotype originated in a woman aged 18-29 years who had recovered from COVID-19. Here the chain combines TRBV30 and TRBJ1-5, with the D gene too uncertain to name. The CDR3 is CAWAANSGSNQPQHF. The DNA sequence is given as TGTGCCTGGGCCGCGAACAGTGGGAGCAATCAGCCCCAGCATTTT.